The 21 T cell receptor beta chains reported below all come from one sample, sequenced in a study of vaccination and CD4 T cells after COVID-19. These receptors' targets are unknown. Specified treatment: approximately 9-day PBMC culture with coronavirus spike peptide pools or control peptides (ViraFEST assay). Cultured CD4+ T-cell DNA underwent Oncomine TCR Beta short-read sequencing. Via MiXCR, TCRdb re-called the PCR reads, giving one row per CDR3 protein. Among approximately 15,000 distinct CDR3 sequences, approximately 49% were seen once, and the ten largest hold more than 9%. The material was CD4+ T cells from blood, cultured in vitro, obtained before SARS-CoV-2 vaccination. These receptors were taken from a human donor who had recovered from COVID-19.

This chain joins TRBV5-1 and TRBJ2-7; D ambiguous. Trimming removed 3 bases from V and 2 bases from J, with 0 bases in between. The CDR3 runs 10 residues. CDR1 and CDR2 (germline): SGHRS, YFSETQ. Written as DNA, the CDR3 is TGCGCCAGCAGCTCCTACGAGCAGTACTTC. It codes for CASSSYEQYF.

V gene TRBV29-1 combines with J gene TRBJ1-1, with unresolved D. V shed 3 bases and J shed 1 base, with 9 bases lying between them. Germline values: CDR1 SQVTM, CDR2 ANQGSEA. The CDR3 covers 13 residues. The DNA for the CDR3 is TGCAGCGTTGATAGGGCAACGAACACTGAAGCTTTCTTT. Translating it yields CSVDRATNTEAFF.

This chain's CDR3 is CASSPSSGNTIYF. The CDR3 region has the DNA TGTGCCAGCTCACCCAGCTCTGGAAACACCATATATTTT. The chain couples TRBV18 to TRBJ1-3; D is ambiguous. The germline V gene encodes CDR1 KGHSH and CDR2 LQKENI. Deletions cut 3 bases from V and 0 bases from J, with 3 bases between. The CDR3 totals 13 residues.

This clonotype was counted between two and nine times. The rearrangement uses TRBV10-3 and TRBJ1-1, with 9 nucleotides matching TRBD1. J lost 4 bases, V lost 0 bases, and 12 bases had no gene match. Germline V gene sequence: CDR1 ENHRY, CDR2 SYGVKD. This CDR3 contains 18 residues. This CDR3 reads CAISESPRGMTGGTEAFF. As DNA, the CDR3 is TGTGCCATCAGTGAGTCCCCCCGAGGGATGACAGGGGGCACTGAAGCTTTCTTT.

This sequence joins TRBV30 and TRBJ1-2; D gene ambiguous. The germline V gene has CDR1 GTSNPN and CDR2 SVGIG (reference sequence). With 0 bases removed from V and 8 bases from J, the gap between germline ends came to 13 bases. This CDR3 region has 13 residues. In DNA form, the CDR3 reads TGTGCCTGGAGTGTCGGTAGGGAGGACGGCTACACCTTC. Amino acid sequence: CAWSVGREDGYTF.

The chain is built from TRBV28 and TRBJ2-2; 9 positions match TRBD2. The CDR3 runs 21 residues. Germline CDR1 MDHEN, CDR2 SYDVKM. V trimming: 1 base; J trimming: 0 bases; junction bases outside the gene matches: 15. The CDR3, as DNA: TGTGCCAGCAGTTTATTGGGTAAGGGACTAGCAAAAGCTGCGAACACCGGGGAGCTGTTTTTT. It encodes CASSLLGKGLAKAANTGELFF. The full variable domain, completed using reference TRBV28 and TRBJ2-2, is DVKVTQSSRYLVKRTGEKVFLECVQDMDHENMFWYRQDPGLGLRLIYFSYDVKMKEKGDIPEGYSVSREKKERFSLILESASTNQTSMYLCASSLLGKGLAKAANTGELFFGEGSRLTVL.

The V call is TRBV19, the J call TRBJ1-5; D perhaps matches TRBD1 (5 bases). V shed 5 bases and J shed 3 bases, with 17 bases lying between them. This CDR3 comprises 16 residues. The V gene's germline CDR1 is LNHDA and CDR2 SQIVND (reference sequence). The CDR3 here is CASSSYRDGNNQPQHF. CDR3 DNA sequence: TGTGCCAGTAGTTCCTACCGGGACGGTAACAATCAGCCCCAGCATTTT.

The chain joins TRBV7-2 to TRBJ2-3; 9 bases fit TRBD1. The germline V gene has CDR1 SGHTA and CDR2 FQGNSA. The CDR3 length is 16 residues. With V trimmed by 5 bases and J by 4 bases, 10 bases remained unmatched. CDR3 coding DNA: TGTGCCAGCAGCCTGGTGGGGACAGGGCAGGCAGATACGCAGTATTTT. It translates to CASSLVGTGQADTQYF.

This sequence joins TRBV5-1 and TRBJ2-2; D unclear. The germline V and J ends were trimmed by 0 bases and 2 bases, with 2 bases remaining between them. Germline V gene data show CDR1 as SGHRS and CDR2 as YFSETQ. The CDR3 loop spans 13 amino acids. The CDR3 sequence: CASSLDNTGELFF. The CDR3 nucleotides read TGCGCCAGCAGCTTGGACAACACCGGGGAGCTGTTTTTT.

This clonotype was recorded a few times. The rearrangement joins TRBV27 to TRBJ2-2; 13 positions match TRBD2. This CDR3 comprises 16 residues. Looked up from germline, CDR1 is MNHEY and CDR2 is SMNVEV (reference sequence). V lost 5 bases and J lost 5; bases outside the gene matches: 5. The CDR3 loop is CASSPWTSGRTGELFF. The CDR3 bases are TGTGCCAGCAGTCCCTGGACTAGCGGGAGAACCGGGGAGCTGTTTTTT.

The rearrangement joins TRBV11-3 to TRBJ2-5; D unresolved. The CDR3 covers 14 residues. Looked up from germline, CDR1 is SGHNT and CDR2 is YENEEA. V gave up 3 bases and J gave up 0 bases, with 8 bases separating them. In nucleotides, the CDR3 is TGTGCCAGCAGCTTTAGTTGGGACCAAGAGACCCAGTACTTC. Protein: CASSFSWDQETQYF.

The rearrangement joins TRBV6-2 or TRBV6-3 to TRBJ1-3; no definite D call. Trimming shortened V by 6 bases and J by 1 base, and 16 bases separated the two germline ends. Germline CDR1 MNHEY, CDR2 SVGEGT. The CDR3 length is 16 residues. CDR3 sequence: CASRSYGGLSGNTIYF. Written as DNA, the CDR3 is TGTGCCAGCAGATCATACGGCGGGCTTTCTGGAAACACCATATATTTT.

V is TRBV20-1 and J is TRBJ2-1; 13 nucleotides agree with TRBD2. Looked up from germline, CDR1 is DFQATT and CDR2 is SNEGSKA (reference sequence). V was clipped by 6 bases and J by 8 bases; unmatched bases: 4. The CDR3 is 13 residues long. As DNA, the CDR3 is TGCAGTGCAGGACTAGCGGGAGTGGATGAGCAGTTCTTC. Translation gives CSAGLAGVDEQFF.

This chain links TRBV20-1 with TRBJ2-7; 10 bases fit TRBD2. Per the germline V gene, CDR1 is DFQATT and CDR2 is SNEGSKA (reference sequence). The CDR3 runs 15 residues. The ends lost 3 bases at V and 4 bases at J; junction bases unmatched: 9. CDR3 in amino acids: CSASRSSSGGYEQYF. CDR3 coding DNA: TGCAGTGCTAGTAGATCGTCTAGCGGGGGATACGAGCAGTACTTC.

V usage is TRBV7-2 and J usage is TRBJ1-6; D not certain. CDR3 size: 13 residues. Germline V CDR1 and CDR2: SGHTA, FQGNSA. Trimming removed 7 bases at V and 9 bases at J, with 13 bases between. Here the CDR3 DNA reads TGTGCCAGCAATCCCGGTGCAGGTTCACCCCTCCACTTT. Translating gives CASNPGAGSPLHF.

The rearrangement uses TRBV2 and TRBJ1-2; 11 nucleotides line up with TRBD1. J lost 8 bases, V lost 6 bases, and 2 bases had no gene match. The CDR3 loop spans 12 amino acids. Germline V CDR1 and CDR2: SNHLY, FYNNEI. DNA of the CDR3: TGTGCCAGCAGGGACAGGGGGCCGGGCTACACCTTC. Translated, it gives CASRDRGPGYTF.

V is TRBV5-4 and J is TRBJ2-5, with 7 bases aligning to TRBD1. Trimming removed 1 base from V and 2 bases from J; junction bases left unmatched: 5. In germline, CDR1 is SGHNT, CDR2 YYREEE (reference sequence). The CDR3 is 15 residues long. Here the CDR3 reads CASSLSTGVQETQYF. As DNA, the CDR3 is TGTGCCAGCAGCTTGAGTACAGGGGTTCAAGAGACCCAGTACTTC. The full variable domain, its missing parts supplied by reference TRBV5-4 and TRBJ2-5, is ETGVTQSPTHLIKTRGQQVTLRCSSQSGHNTVSWYQQALGQGPQFIFQYYREEENGRGNFPPRFSGLQFPNYSSELNVNALELDDSALYLCASSLSTGVQETQYFGPGTRLLVL.

The chain is built from TRBV2 and TRBJ2-7; weak D call: TRBD2 (6 bases). The CDR3 has 17 amino acids. V lost 3 bases and J 0 bases, leaving 18 bases between the germline ends. CDR1 and CDR2 (germline): SNHLY, FYNNEI. The CDR3 here is CASSEFSGRGTSYEQYF. The DNA of the CDR3 is TGTGCCAGCAGTGAGTTTAGCGGTAGGGGTACCTCCTACGAGCAGTACTTC.

The chain has TRBV7-9 and TRBJ1-3; the D is unclear. Trimming cost V 2 bases and J 0 bases, with 8 bases left between them. Germline CDR1 and CDR2: SEHNR and FQNEAQ (reference sequence). The CDR3 length is 15 residues. CDR3 bases: TGTGCCAGCAGCTTAATGGGAAACTCTGGAAACACCATATATTTT. Translated, it gives CASSLMGNSGNTIYF.

The V call is TRBV20-1, the J call TRBJ2-5; possibly TRBD1 for D (6 bases). This CDR3 contains 13 residues. Germline CDR1 is DFQATT and CDR2 is SNEGSKA (reference sequence). Trimming left V 1 base short and J 2 bases short, with 8 bases between. CDR3 in amino acids: CSARGQGQETQYF. The DNA of the CDR3 is TGCAGTGCTAGAGGGCAGGGGCAAGAGACCCAGTACTTC.

The V call is TRBV7-6, the J call TRBJ1-1; D gene ambiguous. Between the trimmed V and J ends, which lost 1 base and 1 base, there was a span of 4 bases. The CDR3 loop spans 13 amino acids. Germline V gene lookup returns CDR1 SGHVS and CDR2 FNYEAQ. CDR3 protein: CASSLGRNTEAFF. The CDR3, as DNA: TGTGCCAGCAGCTTAGGGCGGAACACTGAAGCTTTCTTT. Supplemented by reference TRBV7-6 and TRBJ1-1, the full variable domain reads GAGVSQSPRYKVTKRGQDVALRCDPISGHVSLYWYRQALGQGPEFLTYFNYEAQQDKSGLPNDRFSAERPEGSISTLTIQRTEQRDSAMYRCASSLGRNTEAFFGQGTRLTVV.